The rows below give T cell receptor beta chains drawn from one sample of a study of cytomegalovirus exposure and HLA in healthy donors. Assay used: immunoSEQ multiplex PCR; TCRdb lists only in-frame clones, some missing. The sample shows 60,000 to 75,000 clones, almost 75% of them seen only once. Sequenced material: PBMCs. The receptors shown here come from a man in his fifties or sixties in good health and CMV-seronegative. CDR3s include the opening cysteine and the closing phenylalanine or tryptophan. A D gene is named only where the DNA matches it firmly. A clone size is listed for some rows: how often the clone was seen (once, few, many), or a class if it is expanded.

NA,17,TRBV7-2,TRBJ2-2,NA,TGTGCCAGCAGCTTCCGACGGAATACAGCGAACACCGGGGAGCTGTTTTTT,CASSFRRNTANTGELFF
NA,15,TRBV7-3,TRBJ1-1,NA,TGTGCCAGCAGCTTCAAAGCTGGCACAGTCACTGAAGCTTTCTTT,CASSFKAGTVTEAFF
NA,15,TRBV9,TRBJ1-2,TRBD1,TGTGCCAGCAGCTACGGACAGGCCGGCGGTGTTGGCTACACCTTC,CASSYGQAGGVGYTF
NA,14,TRBV18,TRBJ2-5,NA,TGTGCCAGCTCACCTGATAAGAGCCGGGAGACCCAGTACTTC,CASSPDKSRETQYF
NA,16,TRBV30,TRBJ2-2,TRBD1,TGTGCCTGGAGTACTTGGGACAGGGGATTCACCGGGGAGCTGTTTTTT,CAWSTWDRGFTGELFF
NA,12,TRBV9,TRBJ1-2,TRBD1,TGTGCCAGCAGCTCCCGGGACAGGGACTACACCTTC,CASSSRDRDYTF
NA,17,TRBV19,TRBJ1-1,NA,TGTGCCAGTAGTCGCCGGACATTCCCTCCCGTGAACACTGAAGCTTTCTTT,CASSRRTFPPVNTEAFF
NA,15,TRBV29-1,TRBJ1-3,TRBD1,TGCAGCGTTCGGACAGGGGGCTTGGGCGGAAACACCATATATTTT,CSVRTGGLGGNTIYF
NA,14,TRBV6-1,TRBJ2-3,NA,TGTGCCAGCAGTGTGAGAACTAGCACAGATACGCAGTATTTT,CASSVRTSTDTQYF
NA,21,TRBV7-8,TRBJ2-7,TRBD1,TGTGCCAGCAGCCCCAGGAGTAGGGGACAGGGGGCCCTAGGTGCCCTCTACGAGCAGTACTTC,CASSPRSRGQGALGALYEQYF
few,15,TRBV19,TRBJ1-2,NA,TGTGCCAGTAGGCCTCGACGGGTAGCGATCTATGGCTACACCTTC,CASRPRRVAIYGYTF
NA,14,TRBV10-3,TRBJ2-5,NA,TGTGCCATCAGTGAGTCGTCAGGAGGTACGACCCAGTACTTC,CAISESSGGTTQYF
NA,15,TRBV7-2,TRBJ2-5,TRBD2,TGTGCCAGCAGCCCCGGACGCGGGGGGGCCGTGACCCAGTACTTC,CASSPGRGGAVTQYF
few,16,TRBV7-8,TRBJ1-1,TRBD1,TGTGCCAGCAGCTTAACCGGGACAGTGGCGGACACTGAAGCTTTCTTT,CASSLTGTVADTEAFF
NA,14,TRBV6-1,TRBJ2-7,TRBD1,TGTGCCAGCAGTCACCGGGACAGTCTGTACGAGCAGTACTTC,CASSHRDSLYEQYF
NA,14,TRBV7-9,TRBJ1-3,NA,TGTGCCAGCTTTCCCCGCAGGACTGGAAACACCATATATTTT,CASFPRRTGNTIYF
NA,18,TRBV27,TRBJ2-2,TRBD2,TGTGCCAGCAGCCTCTGGGGACTAGCGGGGGGGAGTACCGGGGAGCTGTTTTTT,CASSLWGLAGGSTGELFF
NA,15,TRBV27,TRBJ2-7,TRBD1,TGTGCCAGCAGTGCAAGGGGGCCGGGGCGCTCCGAGCAGTACTTC,CASSARGPGRSEQYF
NA,16,TRBV7-2,TRBJ1-1,TRBD1,TGTGCCAGCAGCTTGCGGACAGGGGGCGGAGGGACTGAAGCTTTCTTT,CASSLRTGGGGTEAFF
few,20,TRBV7-8,TRBJ2-6,TRBD1,TGTGCCAGCAGCTCAATCCTATCGGGACAGGCGGCCTCTGGGGCCAACGTCCTGACTTTC,CASSSILSGQAASGANVLTF